One sample yielded the 23 T cell receptor beta chains listed below, sequenced in a study of cytomegalovirus exposure and HLA in healthy donors. PCR involved 60 Vbeta and 13 Jbeta primers. Data came from immunoSEQ multiplex PCR; TCRdb stores just in-frame clones and leaves some out. The data show roughly 200,000 clones, roughly 85% seen once. The sample was PBMCs. These TCRs come from a woman aged 45-65 years in good health and CMV-seronegative.

This chain joins TRBV19 and TRBJ2-1; TRBD2 matches at 7 bases. The CDR3 length is 16 residues. Trimming at V came to 1 base and at J to 9 bases, leaving 12 bases not matched to a gene. In germline, CDR1 is LNHDA, CDR2 SQIVND (reference sequence). CDR3 sequence reads: CASSIGGGLVFSEQFF. The CDR3 DNA reads as TGTGCCAGTAGTATAGGGGGAGGGCTCGTCTTTAGTGAGCAGTTCTTC.

In its sample, this clone was seen a few times. The CDR3 DNA reads TGCAGCGTTGAAGATCGTGGAAATAGCCTAGCCGGGGAGCTGTTTTTT. Translated, it gives CSVEDRGNSLAGELFF. The J gene is TRBJ2-2, the V gene TRBV29-1; D call uncertain. This CDR3 has 16 amino acids. V lost 0 bases to trimming and J lost 6 bases, with 17 bases between them. Germline values: CDR1 SQVTM, CDR2 ANQGSEA.

The CDR3 DNA is TGTGCCAGCAGCTTAGGGGCAGGAAATGTCTACGAGCAGTACTTC. Translation gives CASSLGAGNVYEQYF. V and J are TRBV7-2 and TRBJ2-7; D is ambiguous. Per germline, CDR1 SGHTA and CDR2 FQGNSA. This CDR3 comprises 15 residues. Trimming pared 1 base from V and 3 bases from J, leaving 13 bases between.

This clone has a single count. The chain links TRBV2 to TRBJ2-5; D is possibly TRBD2 (6 bases). CDR3 length equals 11 residues. Germline CDR1 SNHLY, CDR2 FYNNEI. Trimming pared 9 bases from V and 3 bases from J, leaving 8 bases between. CDR3 bases: TGTGCCAGGGGGGGAGAAGAGACCCAGTACTTC. Protein product: CARGGEETQYF.

This chain uses TRBV7-2 with TRBJ2-3; perhaps TRBD2 as D (7 bases). V lost 4 bases, J lost 4 bases, and 15 bases lay in between. The CDR3 runs to 15 residues. In germline, CDR1 is SGHTA, CDR2 FQGNSA. CDR3 sequence (DNA): TGTGCCAGCAGCTCCCTCGGAGGGGGGGCAGATACGCAGTATTTT. It is translated as CASSSLGGGADTQYF. Drawing the rest from reference TRBV7-2 and TRBJ2-3, the complete variable domain is GAGVSQSPSNKVTEKGKDVELRCDPISGHTALYWYRQSLGQGLEFLIYFQGNSAPDKSGLPSDRFSAERTGGSVSTLTIQRTQQEDSAVYLCASSSLGGGADTQYFGPGTRLTVL.

The rearrangement uses TRBV28 and TRBJ2-7; D gene uncertain. The CDR3 runs to 15 residues. Per the germline V gene, CDR1 is MDHEN and CDR2 is SYDVKM. The V and J ends lost 3 bases and 2 bases respectively, with 14 bases between them. This CDR3 reads CASSLQALLPYEQYF. CDR3 nucleotides: TGTGCCAGCAGTTTGCAGGCCTTACTCCCCTACGAGCAGTACTTC.

The genes are TRBV29-1 and TRBJ2-7; TRBD1 aligns across 7 bases. V lost 4 bases, J lost 2 bases, and 5 bases stayed unmatched. Germline V gene lookup returns CDR1 SQVTM and CDR2 ANQGSEA. The CDR3 sequence is 13 residues long. CDR3 protein: CSVVTGEAYEQYF. The DNA for the CDR3 is TGCAGCGTTGTAACAGGGGAAGCCTACGAGCAGTACTTC.

In DNA, the CDR3 is TGTGCCAGCTCCCCGGGGGTTACAGAAACCCAGTACTTC. The encoded protein is CASSPGVTETQYF. This chain joins TRBV18 and TRBJ2-5; D is perhaps TRBD2 (6 bases). CDR1 is KGHSH, CDR2 LQKENI, per germline. Trimming removed 6 bases from V and 8 bases from J, with 16 bases in between. The length of the CDR3 is 13 residues.

This rearrangement joins TRBV6-1 to TRBJ2-7; 7 bases align to TRBD2. CDR3 length: 13 amino acids. V was pared by 11 bases and J by 3 bases, with 10 bases of the junction left unmatched. Per germline, CDR1 MNHNS and CDR2 SASEGT. Here the CDR3 DNA reads TGTGCCTCTCGTAGGGAGGGCCTCTACGAGCAGTACTTC. Amino acids: CASRREGLYEQYF.

The chain has TRBV5-1 and TRBJ2-2; tentative D call: TRBD2 (6 bases). The V end was cut by 1 base, the J end by 7 bases, with 14 bases between. The CDR3 length is 15 residues. The V gene's germline CDR1 is SGHRS and CDR2 YFSETQ. As DNA, the CDR3 is TGCGCCAGCAGCTTGACCGGGAGCAGGGACGGGGAGCTGTTTTTT. Translation: CASSLTGSRDGELFF.

This clone was seen a handful of times. J is TRBJ2-3 and V is TRBV4-3; D is possibly TRBD2 (5 bases). The CDR3 sequence is 13 residues long. V lost 4 bases, J lost 2 bases, and 7 bases lay in between. Germline CDR1 reads LGHNA; CDR2 reads YSLEER. The DNA of the CDR3 is TGCGCCAGCAGCCGACTATACACAGATACGCAGTATTTT. Amino acid sequence: CASSRLYTDTQYF.

V and J are TRBV28 and TRBJ2-1; TRBD2 is a possible D gene (6 bases). Per germline, CDR1 MDHEN and CDR2 SYDVKM. The CDR3 is 13 residues long. V was pared by 4 bases and J by 2 bases, with 6 bases between. CDR3 region: CASSSGAYNEQFF. The DNA of the CDR3 is TGTGCCAGCAGTTCGGGGGCCTACAATGAGCAGTTCTTC.

The V gene is TRBV15, the J gene TRBJ2-5, with 10 bases fitting TRBD2. CDR1 is LNHNV and CDR2 is YYDKDF in the germline V gene (reference sequence). The CDR3 covers 16 residues. V was clipped by 4 bases and J by 5 bases; unmatched bases: 10. DNA of the CDR3: TGTGCCACCAGCAAGAGGAAGCGGGAGGGGGGGGAGACCCAGTACTTC. Its protein is CATSKRKREGGETQYF.

The gene calls are TRBV7-3 and TRBJ1-1, with TRBD1 identical over 8 bases. With 5 bases clipped from V and 5 bases from J, the junction kept 7 bases outside the gene matches. This CDR3 comprises 14 residues. Germline V CDR1 and CDR2: SGHTA, FQGTGA. CDR3 in amino acids: CASSRTGGWTEAFF. CDR3 nucleotides: TGTGCCAGCAGCCGAACAGGGGGTTGGACTGAAGCTTTCTTT.

V and J are TRBV18 and TRBJ1-5, with 8 nucleotides matching TRBD1. CDR1 and CDR2 from the germline V gene are KGHSH and LQKENI. The CDR3 loop spans 14 amino acids. V was clipped by 5 bases and J by 5 bases; unmatched bases: 5. The CDR3 here is CASSGQGRDQPQHF. Here the CDR3 DNA reads TGTGCCAGCTCAGGACAGGGTAGGGATCAGCCCCAGCATTTT.

A single count supports this clone. V usage is TRBV27 and J usage is TRBJ2-1; 9 bases map to TRBD1. J gave up 2 bases and V 6 bases, and 2 bases lay outside the gene matches. The CDR3 covers 14 residues. Germline V gene data show CDR1 as MNHEY and CDR2 as SMNVEV (reference sequence). The CDR3 DNA reads as TGTGCCAGCAGGGGGACAGGGACCTACAATGAGCAGTTCTTC. This sequence encodes CASRGTGTYNEQFF.

This clone has a single count. The chain carries TRBV29-1 and TRBJ1-1; TRBD1 aligns across 10 bases. CDR1 and CDR2 (germline): SQVTM, ANQGSEA. The CDR3 spans 12 residues. Trimming cost V 2 bases and J 7 bases; bases outside gene matches: 1. Here the CDR3 DNA reads TGCAGCGTTGAAAGGGACAGGGGTGAAGCTTTCTTT. Translating gives CSVERDRGEAFF. Using reference TRBV29-1 and TRBJ1-1 for the parts outside the CDR3, the full variable domain is SAVISQKPSRDICQRGTSLTIQCQVDSQVTMMFWYRQQPGQSLTLIATANQGSEATYESGFVIDKFPISRPNLTFSTLTVSNMSPEDSSIYLCSVERDRGEAFFGQGTRLTVV.

The genes are TRBV30 and TRBJ2-1; unclear D gene. V was shortened by 4 bases and J by 0 bases, with 10 bases between the two germline ends. Germline loops: CDR1 GTSNPN, CDR2 SVGIG (reference sequence). The CDR3 covers 14 residues. This CDR3 reads CAWKRLISYNEQFF. In DNA form, the CDR3 reads TGTGCCTGGAAGCGATTGATCTCCTACAATGAGCAGTTCTTC.

V is TRBV6-1 and J is TRBJ1-1; tentatively, D is TRBD1 (5 bases). The V end was cut by 7 bases, the J end by 8 bases, with 20 bases between. The CDR3 contains 14 residues. CDR1 MNHNS and CDR2 SASEGT come from the germline V gene. The CDR3 DNA reads TGTGCCAGCATCATGGGCAGGGCTTTGGTGGAAGCTTTCTTT. Translated, it gives CASIMGRALVEAFF.

The genes are TRBV2 and TRBJ2-7; 7 nucleotides agree with TRBD2. The CDR3 is 17 residues long. The V gene end was trimmed by 3 bases and the J gene end by 5 bases; junction bases not matched to a gene: 16. In germline, CDR1 is SNHLY, CDR2 FYNNEI. In nucleotides, the CDR3 is TGTGCCAGCAGTGACGGGGTCAGGCGGGAGAAGGTCGACGAGCAGTACTTC. This sequence encodes CASSDGVRREKVDEQYF.

This chain links TRBV5-4 with TRBJ1-3, with TRBD1 as a possible D gene (6 bases). V dropped 0 bases and J dropped 7 bases, with 14 bases sitting between them. This CDR3 is built from 15 residues. Germline V gives CDR1 SGHNT, CDR2 YYREEE (reference sequence). CDR3 coding DNA: TGTGCCAGCAGCTTGGACCAGGGGCTCGGGAACACCATATATTTT. Translated, it gives CASSLDQGLGNTIYF. The full variable domain, its missing parts supplied by reference TRBV5-4 and TRBJ1-3, is ETGVTQSPTHLIKTRGQQVTLRCSSQSGHNTVSWYQQALGQGPQFIFQYYREEENGRGNFPPRFSGLQFPNYSSELNVNALELDDSALYLCASSLDQGLGNTIYFGEGSWLTVV.

The genes are TRBV20-1 and TRBJ1-1; D unresolved. V was shortened by 3 bases and J by 10 bases, with 12 bases between the two germline ends. This CDR3 spans 11 amino acids. Germline lookup yields CDR1 DFQATT and CDR2 SNEGSKA (reference sequence). Here the CDR3 reads CSASPWAGAFF. The CDR3 coding sequence is TGCAGTGCTAGCCCTTGGGCGGGAGCTTTCTTT.

This chain connects TRBV6-5 to TRBJ2-7; TRBD2 matches at 11 bases. J lost 1 base, V lost 6 bases, and 5 bases had no gene match. The CDR3 consists of 15 residues. Germline values: CDR1 MNHEY, CDR2 SVGAGI. The CDR3 nucleotides read TGTGCCAGCAGCTATAGCGGGAGGGGGTCCTACGAGCAGTACTTC. It codes for CASSYSGRGSYEQYF.